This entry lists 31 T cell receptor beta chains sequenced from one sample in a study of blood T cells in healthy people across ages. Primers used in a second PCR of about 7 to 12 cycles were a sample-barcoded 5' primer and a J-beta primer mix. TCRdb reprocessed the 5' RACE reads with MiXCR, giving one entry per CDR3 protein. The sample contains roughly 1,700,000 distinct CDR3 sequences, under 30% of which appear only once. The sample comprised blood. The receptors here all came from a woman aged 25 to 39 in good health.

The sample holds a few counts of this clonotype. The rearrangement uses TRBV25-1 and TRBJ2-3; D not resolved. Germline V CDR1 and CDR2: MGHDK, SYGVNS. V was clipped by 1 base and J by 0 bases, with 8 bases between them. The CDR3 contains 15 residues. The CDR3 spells CASSESIGSTDTQYF. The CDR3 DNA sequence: TGTGCCAGCAGTGAATCGATAGGGAGCACAGATACGCAGTATTTT. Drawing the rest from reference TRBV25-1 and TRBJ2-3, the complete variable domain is EADIYQTPRYLVIGTGKKITLECSQTMGHDKMYWYQQDPGMELHLIHYSYGVNSTEKGDLSSESTVSRIRTEHFPLTLESARPSHTSQYLCASSESIGSTDTQYFGPGTRLTVL.

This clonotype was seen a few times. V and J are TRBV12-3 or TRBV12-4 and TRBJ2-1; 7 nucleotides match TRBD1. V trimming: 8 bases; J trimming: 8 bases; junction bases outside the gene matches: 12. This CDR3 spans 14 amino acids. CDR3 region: CASAPGTVGDEQFF. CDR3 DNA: TGTGCCAGCGCCCCGGGGACAGTCGGAGATGAGCAGTTCTTC.

CDR3: CSARAGMLLPYGYTF. The DNA for the CDR3 is TGCAGTGCTAGAGCAGGGATGTTGCTCCCCTATGGCTACACCTTC. The chain uses TRBV20-1 and TRBJ1-2; weak D call: TRBD1 (5 bases). V gave up 1 base and J gave up 4 bases, with 16 bases separating them. CDR1 is DFQATT and CDR2 is SNEGSKA in the germline V gene (reference sequence). CDR3 size: 15 residues.

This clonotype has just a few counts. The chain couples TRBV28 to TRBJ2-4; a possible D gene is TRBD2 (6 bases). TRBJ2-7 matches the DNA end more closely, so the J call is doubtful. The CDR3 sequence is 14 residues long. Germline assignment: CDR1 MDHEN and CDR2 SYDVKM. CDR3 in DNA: TGTGCCAGCAGTTTATCGGTGGAGGGAGGCGAGCAGTACTTC. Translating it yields CASSLSVEGGEQYF.

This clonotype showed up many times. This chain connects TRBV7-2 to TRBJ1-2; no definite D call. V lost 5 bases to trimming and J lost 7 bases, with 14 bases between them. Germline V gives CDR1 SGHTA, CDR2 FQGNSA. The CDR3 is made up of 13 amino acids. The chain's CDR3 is CASSQAPGGGYTF. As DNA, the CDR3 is TGTGCCAGCAGCCAGGCCCCCGGCGGTGGCTACACCTTC.

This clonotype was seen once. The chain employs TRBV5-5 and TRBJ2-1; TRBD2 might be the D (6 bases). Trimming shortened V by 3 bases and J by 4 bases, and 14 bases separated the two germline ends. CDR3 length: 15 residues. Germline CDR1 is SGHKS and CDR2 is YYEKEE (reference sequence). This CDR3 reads CASSWSGSEYNEQFF. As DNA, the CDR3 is TGTGCCAGCAGCTGGTCCGGGAGCGAATACAATGAGCAGTTCTTC.

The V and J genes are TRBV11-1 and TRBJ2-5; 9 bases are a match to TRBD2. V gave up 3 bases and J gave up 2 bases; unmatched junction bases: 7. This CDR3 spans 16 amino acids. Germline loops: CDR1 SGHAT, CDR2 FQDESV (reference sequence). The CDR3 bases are TGTGCCAGCAGCTTCAGCGGGGGGCAGGAACAAGAGACCCAGTACTTC. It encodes CASSFSGGQEQETQYF.

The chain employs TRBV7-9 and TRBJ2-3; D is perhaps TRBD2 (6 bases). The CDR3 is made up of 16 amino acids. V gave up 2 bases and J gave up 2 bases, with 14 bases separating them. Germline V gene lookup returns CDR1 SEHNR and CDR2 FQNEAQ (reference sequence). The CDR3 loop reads CASSLLEGTPTDTQYF. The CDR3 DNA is TGTGCCAGCAGCTTATTGGAGGGGACCCCCACAGATACGCAGTATTTT.

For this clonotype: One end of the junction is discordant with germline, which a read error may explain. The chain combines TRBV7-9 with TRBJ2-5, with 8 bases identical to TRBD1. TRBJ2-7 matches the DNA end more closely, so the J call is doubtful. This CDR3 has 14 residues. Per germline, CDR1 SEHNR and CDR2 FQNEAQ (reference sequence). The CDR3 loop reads CTSAEGTGYHEQYF. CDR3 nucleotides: TGTACCAGCGCAGAAGGGACAGGTTATCACGAGCAGTACTTC.

Here the CDR3 reads CASSSQAGGITEAFF. DNA for the CDR3: TGTGCCAGCAGCTCCCAGGCAGGGGGTATCACTGAAGCTTTCTTT. The V and J genes are TRBV7-2 and TRBJ1-1; 7 bases line up with TRBD1. V trimming: 4 bases; J trimming: 4 bases; junction bases outside the gene matches: 9. The CDR3 spans 15 residues. The germline V gene has CDR1 SGHTA and CDR2 FQGNSA.

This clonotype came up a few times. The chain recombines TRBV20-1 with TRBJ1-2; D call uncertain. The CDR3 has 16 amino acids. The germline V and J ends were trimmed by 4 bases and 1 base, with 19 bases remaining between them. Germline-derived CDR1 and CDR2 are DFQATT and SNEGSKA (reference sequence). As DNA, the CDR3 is TGCAGTGCTATGCCCCCGTGGGGAACAAATAACTATGGCTACACCTTC. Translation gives CSAMPPWGTNNYGYTF.

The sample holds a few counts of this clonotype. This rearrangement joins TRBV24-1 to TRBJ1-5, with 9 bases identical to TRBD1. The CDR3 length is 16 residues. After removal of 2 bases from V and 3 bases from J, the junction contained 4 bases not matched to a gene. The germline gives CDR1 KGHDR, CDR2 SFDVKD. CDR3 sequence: CATSDSGTGFNQPQHF. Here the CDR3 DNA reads TGTGCCACCAGTGATTCCGGGACAGGGTTCAATCAGCCCCAGCATTTT.

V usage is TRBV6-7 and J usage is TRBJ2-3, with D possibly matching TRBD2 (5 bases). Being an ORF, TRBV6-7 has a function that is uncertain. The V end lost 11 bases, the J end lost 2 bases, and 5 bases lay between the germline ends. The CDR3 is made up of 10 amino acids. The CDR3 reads CARDTDTQYF. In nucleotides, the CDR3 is TGTGCCCGGGACACAGATACGCAGTATTTT.

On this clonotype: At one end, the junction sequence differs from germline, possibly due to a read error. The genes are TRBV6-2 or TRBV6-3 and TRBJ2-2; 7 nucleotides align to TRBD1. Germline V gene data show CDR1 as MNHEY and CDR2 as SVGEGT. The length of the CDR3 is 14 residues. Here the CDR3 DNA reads TGTGCCGGCAGTAGACAGGGACCCTCCGGGGAGCTGTTTTTT. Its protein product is CAGSRQGPSGELFF.

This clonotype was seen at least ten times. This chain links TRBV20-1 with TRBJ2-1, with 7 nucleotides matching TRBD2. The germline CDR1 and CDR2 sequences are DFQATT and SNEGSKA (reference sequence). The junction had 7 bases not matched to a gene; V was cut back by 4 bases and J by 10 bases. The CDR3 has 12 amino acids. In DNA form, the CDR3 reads TGCAGTGCTATGACTAGCCTTGACGAGCAGTTCTTC. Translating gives CSAMTSLDEQFF.

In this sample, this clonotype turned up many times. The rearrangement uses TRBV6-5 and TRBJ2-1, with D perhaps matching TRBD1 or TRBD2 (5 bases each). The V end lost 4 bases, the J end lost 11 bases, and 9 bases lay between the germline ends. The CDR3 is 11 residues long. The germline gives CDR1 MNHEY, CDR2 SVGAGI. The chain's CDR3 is CASSSRGQQFF. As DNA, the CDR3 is TGTGCCAGCAGTTCGAGGGGTCAGCAGTTCTTC.

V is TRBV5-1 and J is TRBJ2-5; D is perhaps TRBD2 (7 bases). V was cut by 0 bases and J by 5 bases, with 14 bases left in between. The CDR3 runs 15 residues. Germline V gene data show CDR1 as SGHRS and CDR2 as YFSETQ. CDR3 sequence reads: CASSLVRGAVETQYF. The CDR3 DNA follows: TGCGCCAGCAGCTTGGTACGGGGGGCCGTTGAGACCCAGTACTTC. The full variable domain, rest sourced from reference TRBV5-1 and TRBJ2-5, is KAGVTQTPRYLIKTRGQQVTLSCSPISGHRSVSWYQQTPGQGLQFLFEYFSETQRNKGNFPGRFSGRQFSNSRSEMNVSTLELGDSALYLCASSLVRGAVETQYFGPGTRLLVL.

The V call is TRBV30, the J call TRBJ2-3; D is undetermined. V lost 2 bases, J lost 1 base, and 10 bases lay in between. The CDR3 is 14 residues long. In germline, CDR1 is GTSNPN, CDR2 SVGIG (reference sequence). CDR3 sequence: CAWSLLLGTDTQYF. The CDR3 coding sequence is TGTGCCTGGAGTCTTCTACTCGGCACAGATACGCAGTATTTT.

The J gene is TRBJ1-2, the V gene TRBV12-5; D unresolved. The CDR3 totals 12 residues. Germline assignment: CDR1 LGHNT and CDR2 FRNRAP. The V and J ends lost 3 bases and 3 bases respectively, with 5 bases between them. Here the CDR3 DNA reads TGTGCTAGTGGTTTCTTATACTATGGCTACACCTTC. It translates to CASGFLYYGYTF.

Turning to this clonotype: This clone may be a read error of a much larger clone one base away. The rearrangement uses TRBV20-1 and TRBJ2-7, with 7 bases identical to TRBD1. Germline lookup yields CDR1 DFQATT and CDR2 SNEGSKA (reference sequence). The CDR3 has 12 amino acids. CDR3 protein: CRATGQAYEQYF. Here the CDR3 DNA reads TGCAGGGCTACCGGACAGGCCTACGAGCAGTACTTC.

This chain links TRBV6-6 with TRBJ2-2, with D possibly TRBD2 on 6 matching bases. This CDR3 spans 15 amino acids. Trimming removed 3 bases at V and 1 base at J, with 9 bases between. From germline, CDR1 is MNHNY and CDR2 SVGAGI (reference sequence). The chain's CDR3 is CASSYGGMNTGELFF. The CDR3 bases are TGTGCCAGCAGTTATGGGGGGATGAACACCGGGGAGCTGTTTTTT.

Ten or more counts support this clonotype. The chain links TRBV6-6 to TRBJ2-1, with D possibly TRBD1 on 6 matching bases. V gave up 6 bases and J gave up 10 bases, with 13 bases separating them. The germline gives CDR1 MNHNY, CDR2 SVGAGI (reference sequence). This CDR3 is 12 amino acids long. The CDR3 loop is CASRSGGDEQFF. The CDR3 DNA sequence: TGTGCCAGCAGGTCTGGGGGCGACGAGCAGTTCTTC.

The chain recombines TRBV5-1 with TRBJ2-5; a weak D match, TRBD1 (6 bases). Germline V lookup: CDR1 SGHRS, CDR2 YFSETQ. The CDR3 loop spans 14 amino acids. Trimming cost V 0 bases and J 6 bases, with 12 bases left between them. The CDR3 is CASSLEGGTKTQYF. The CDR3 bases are TGCGCCAGCAGCTTGGAAGGGGGTACGAAGACCCAGTACTTC.

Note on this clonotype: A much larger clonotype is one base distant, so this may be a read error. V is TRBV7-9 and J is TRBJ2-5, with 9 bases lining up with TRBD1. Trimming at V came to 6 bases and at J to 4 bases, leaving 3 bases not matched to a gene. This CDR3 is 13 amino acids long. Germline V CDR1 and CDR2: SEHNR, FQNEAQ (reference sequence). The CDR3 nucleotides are TGTGCCAGCAGGCAGGACAGGGGAGAGACCCAGTACTTC. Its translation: CASRQDRGETQYF.

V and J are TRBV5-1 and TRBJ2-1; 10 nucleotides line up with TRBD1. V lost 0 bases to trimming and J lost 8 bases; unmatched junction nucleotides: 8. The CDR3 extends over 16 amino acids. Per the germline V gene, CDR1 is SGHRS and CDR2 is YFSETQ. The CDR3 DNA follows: TGCGCCAGCAGCTTGGCGGGGACAGGGGTCACCCATGAGCAGTTCTTC. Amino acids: CASSLAGTGVTHEQFF.

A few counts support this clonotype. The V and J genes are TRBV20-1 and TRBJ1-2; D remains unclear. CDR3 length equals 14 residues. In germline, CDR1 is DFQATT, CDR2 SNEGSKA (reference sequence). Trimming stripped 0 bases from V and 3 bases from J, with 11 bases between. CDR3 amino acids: CSARDQGLDYGYTF. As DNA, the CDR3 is TGCAGTGCTAGAGATCAAGGGTTGGACTATGGCTACACCTTC.

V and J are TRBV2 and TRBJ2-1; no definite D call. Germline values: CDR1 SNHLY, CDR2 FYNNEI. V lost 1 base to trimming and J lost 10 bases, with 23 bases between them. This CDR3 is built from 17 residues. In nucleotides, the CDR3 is TGTGCCAGCAGTGAAGGGGTCCCCGGTCTAGGTGGATTCGAGCAGTTCTTC. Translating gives CASSEGVPGLGGFEQFF.

The CDR3, as DNA: TGTGCCAGCAGCGGAACGGGGCCTAGCGGGAGAGGGCCCATCATTCTCAATGAGCAGTTCTTC. Its translation is CASSGTGPSGRGPIILNEQFF. The gene calls are TRBV21-1 and TRBJ2-1; the D call of TRBD2 is as the table states it, not checked on the DNA. TRBV21-1 is designated a pseudogene. The CDR3 runs 21 residues.

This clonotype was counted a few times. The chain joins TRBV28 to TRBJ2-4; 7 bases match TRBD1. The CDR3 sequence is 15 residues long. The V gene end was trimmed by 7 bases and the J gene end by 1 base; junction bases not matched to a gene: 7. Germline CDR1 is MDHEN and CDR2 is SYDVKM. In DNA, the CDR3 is TGTGCCAGCATTTCAACAGGGGCGGCCAAAAACATTCAGTACTTC. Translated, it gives CASISTGAAKNIQYF.

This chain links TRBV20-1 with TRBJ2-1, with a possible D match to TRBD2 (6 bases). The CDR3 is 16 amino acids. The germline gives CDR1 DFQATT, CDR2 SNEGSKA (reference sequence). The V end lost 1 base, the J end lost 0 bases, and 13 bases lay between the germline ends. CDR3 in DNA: TGCAGTGCTAGAGTGTCTAGCGCAAGCTCCTACAATGAGCAGTTCTTC. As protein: CSARVSSASSYNEQFF.

CDR3 sequence (DNA): TGTGCCAGCAGCTTACCGCCGGGGAGGGAATCACCCCTCCACTTT. Its protein is CASSLPPGRESPLHF. The chain carries TRBV7-2 and TRBJ1-6, with D uncertain. This CDR3 has 15 amino acids. In germline, CDR1 is SGHTA, CDR2 FQGNSA. V was clipped by 2 bases and J by 10 bases, with 15 bases between them.